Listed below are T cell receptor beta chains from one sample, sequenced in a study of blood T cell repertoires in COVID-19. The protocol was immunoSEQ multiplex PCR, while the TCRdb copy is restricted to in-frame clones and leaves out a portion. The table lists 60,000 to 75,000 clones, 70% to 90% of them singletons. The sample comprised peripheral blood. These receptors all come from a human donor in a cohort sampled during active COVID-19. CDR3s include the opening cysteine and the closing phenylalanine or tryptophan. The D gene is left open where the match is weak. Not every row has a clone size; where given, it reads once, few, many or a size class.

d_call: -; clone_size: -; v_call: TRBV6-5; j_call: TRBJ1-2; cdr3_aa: CASSPAPGGYTF; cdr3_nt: TGTGCCAGCAGCCCCGCCCCGGGAGGCTACACCTTC
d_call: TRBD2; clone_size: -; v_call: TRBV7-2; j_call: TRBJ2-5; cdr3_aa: CASSPGLAGETQYF; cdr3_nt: TGTGCCAGCAGCCCGGGACTAGCGGGGGAGACCCAGTACTTC
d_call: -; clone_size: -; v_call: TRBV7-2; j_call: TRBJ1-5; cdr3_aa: CASSLELGRNQPQHF; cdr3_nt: TGTGCCAGCAGCTTAGAACTGGGCCGTAATCAGCCCCAGCATTTT
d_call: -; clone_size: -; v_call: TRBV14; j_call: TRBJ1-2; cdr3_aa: CASSVPGAAVTF; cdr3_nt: TGTGCCAGCAGCGTACCGGGAGCGGCGGTCACCTTC
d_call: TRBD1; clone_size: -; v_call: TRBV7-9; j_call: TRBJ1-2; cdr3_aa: CASNRRKRPGGFYGYTF; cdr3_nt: TGTGCCAGCAACCGAAGAAAGAGACCAGGGGGCTTCTATGGCTACACCTTC
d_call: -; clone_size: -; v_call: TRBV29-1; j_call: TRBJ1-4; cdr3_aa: CLVRAGGLGEKLFF; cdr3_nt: TGCCTAGTGAGGGCCGGGGGGTTAGGTGAAAAACTGTTTTTT
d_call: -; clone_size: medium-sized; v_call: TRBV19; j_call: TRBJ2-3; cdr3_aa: CASSIDRGSYTDTQYF; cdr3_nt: TGTGCCAGTAGTATAGACCGGGGGTCCTACACAGATACGCAGTATTTT
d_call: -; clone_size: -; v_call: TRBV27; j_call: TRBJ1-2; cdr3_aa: CASSLSVAGNYGYTF; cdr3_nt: TGTGCCAGCAGTTTATCAGTCGCAGGGAACTATGGCTACACCTTC
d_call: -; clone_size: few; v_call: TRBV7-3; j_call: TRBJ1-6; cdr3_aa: CASSLTPGSPLHF; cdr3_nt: TGTGCCAGCAGCTTAACCCCCGGGTCACCCCTCCACTTT
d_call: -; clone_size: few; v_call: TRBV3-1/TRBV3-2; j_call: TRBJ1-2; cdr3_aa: CASRPGAQGLEYGYTF; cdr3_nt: TGTGCCAGCCGACCGGGAGCCCAGGGCCTCGAATATGGCTACACCTTC
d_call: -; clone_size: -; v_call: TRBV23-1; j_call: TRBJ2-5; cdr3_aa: CASTQSRHQETQYF; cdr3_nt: TGCGCCAGCACCCAATCGAGGCACCAAGAGACCCAGTACTTC
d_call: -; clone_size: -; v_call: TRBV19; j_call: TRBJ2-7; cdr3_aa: CASSILGGTVEQYF; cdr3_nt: TGTGCCAGTAGTATACTCGGAGGGACGGTCGAGCAGTACTTC
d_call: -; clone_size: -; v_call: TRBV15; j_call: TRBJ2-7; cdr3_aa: CATSSPEARYEQYF; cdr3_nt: TGTGCCACCAGCAGCCCCGAGGCCCGCTACGAGCAGTACTTC
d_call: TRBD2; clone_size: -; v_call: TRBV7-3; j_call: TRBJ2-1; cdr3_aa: CASSSGGDNEQFF; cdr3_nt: TGTGCCAGCAGTAGCGGGGGGGACAATGAGCAGTTCTTC
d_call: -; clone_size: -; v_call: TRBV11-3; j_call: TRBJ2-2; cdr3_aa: CASRRDSANTGELFF; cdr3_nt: TGTGCCAGCAGACGAGACAGCGCGAACACCGGGGAGCTGTTTTTT
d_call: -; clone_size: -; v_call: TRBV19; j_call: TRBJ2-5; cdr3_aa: CASSPWAGETQYF; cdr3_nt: TGTGCCAGTAGCCCGTGGGCGGGAGAGACCCAGTACTTC
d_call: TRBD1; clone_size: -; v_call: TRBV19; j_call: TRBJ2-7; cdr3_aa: CASSIDVTGAYRSEQYF; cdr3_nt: TGTGCCAGTAGTATAGACGTGACAGGGGCTTATCGAAGCGAGCAGTACTTC
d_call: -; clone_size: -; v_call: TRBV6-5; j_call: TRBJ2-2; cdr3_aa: CASTSGQNTGELFF; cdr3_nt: TGTGCCAGCACTTCGGGACAGAACACCGGGGAGCTGTTTTTT